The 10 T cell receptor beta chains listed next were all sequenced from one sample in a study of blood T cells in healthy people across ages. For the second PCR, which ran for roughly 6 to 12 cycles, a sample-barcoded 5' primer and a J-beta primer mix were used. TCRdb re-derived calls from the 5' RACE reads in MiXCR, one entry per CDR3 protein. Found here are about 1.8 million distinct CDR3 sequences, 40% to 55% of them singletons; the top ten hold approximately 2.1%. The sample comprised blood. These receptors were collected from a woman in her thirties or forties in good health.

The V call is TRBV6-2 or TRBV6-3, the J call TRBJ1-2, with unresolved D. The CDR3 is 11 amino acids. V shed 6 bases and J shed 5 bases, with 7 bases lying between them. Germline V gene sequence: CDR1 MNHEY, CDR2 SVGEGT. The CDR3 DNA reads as TGTGCCAGCAGAACAGAGTATGGCTACACCTTC. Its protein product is CASRTEYGYTF.

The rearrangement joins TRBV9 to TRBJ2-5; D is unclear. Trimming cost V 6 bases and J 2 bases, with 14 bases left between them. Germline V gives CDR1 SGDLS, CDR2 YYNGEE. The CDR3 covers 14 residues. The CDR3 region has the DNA TGTGCCAGCAACCAAAACGGCTATCAAGAGACCCAGTACTTC. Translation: CASNQNGYQETQYF.

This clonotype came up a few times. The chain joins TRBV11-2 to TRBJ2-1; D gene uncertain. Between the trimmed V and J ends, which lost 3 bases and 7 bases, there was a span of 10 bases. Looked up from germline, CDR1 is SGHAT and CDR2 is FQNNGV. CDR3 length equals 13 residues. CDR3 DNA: TGTGCCAGCAGCTTCCCGGGCCGGAATGAGCAGTTCTTC. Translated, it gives CASSFPGRNEQFF. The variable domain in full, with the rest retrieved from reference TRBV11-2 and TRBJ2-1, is EAGVAQSPRYKIIEKRQSVAFWCNPISGHATLYWYQQILGQGPKLLIQFQNNGVVDDSQLPKDRFSAERLKGVDSTLKIQPAKLEDSAVYLCASSFPGRNEQFFGPGTRLTVL.

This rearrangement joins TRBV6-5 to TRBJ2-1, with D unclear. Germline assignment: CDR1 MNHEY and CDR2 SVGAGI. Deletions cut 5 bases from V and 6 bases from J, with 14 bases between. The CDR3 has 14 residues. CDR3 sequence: CASSPTWAGNEQFF. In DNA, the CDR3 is TGTGCCAGCAGTCCAACCTGGGCAGGCAATGAGCAGTTCTTC.

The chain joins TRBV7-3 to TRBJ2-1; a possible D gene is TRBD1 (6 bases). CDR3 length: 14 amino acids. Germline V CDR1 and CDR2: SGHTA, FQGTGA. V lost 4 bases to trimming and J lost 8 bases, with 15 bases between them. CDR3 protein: CASSSTGTFHEQFF. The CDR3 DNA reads TGTGCCAGCAGCTCGACAGGCACCTTTCATGAGCAGTTCTTC.

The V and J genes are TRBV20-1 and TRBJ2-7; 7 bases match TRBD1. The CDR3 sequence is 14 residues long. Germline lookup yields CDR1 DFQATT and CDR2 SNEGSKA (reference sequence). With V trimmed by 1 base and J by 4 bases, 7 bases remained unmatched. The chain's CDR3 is CSARGVRDSYEQYF. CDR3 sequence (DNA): TGCAGTGCTAGAGGTGTTAGGGACAGTTACGAGCAGTACTTC.

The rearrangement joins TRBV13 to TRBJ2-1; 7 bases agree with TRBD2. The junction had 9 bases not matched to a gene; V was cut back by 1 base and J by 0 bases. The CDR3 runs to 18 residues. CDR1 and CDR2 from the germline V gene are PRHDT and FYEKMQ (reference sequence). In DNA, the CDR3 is TGTGCCAGCAGCTTAGCCATCCAAGCGGGACCCTCCTACAATGAGCAGTTCTTC. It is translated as CASSLAIQAGPSYNEQFF.

CDR3 residues: CASSYSKGNRGLSGANVLTF. The DNA of the CDR3 is TGTGCCAGCAGTTACTCGAAAGGGAACCGGGGCCTCTCTGGGGCCAACGTCCTGACTTTC. The V and J genes are TRBV6-2 or TRBV6-3 and TRBJ2-6; D is tentatively TRBD1 or TRBD2 (5 bases each). The CDR3 is made up of 20 amino acids. V was shortened by 0 bases and J by 0 bases, with 18 bases between the two germline ends. Germline values: CDR1 MNHEY, CDR2 SVGEGT.

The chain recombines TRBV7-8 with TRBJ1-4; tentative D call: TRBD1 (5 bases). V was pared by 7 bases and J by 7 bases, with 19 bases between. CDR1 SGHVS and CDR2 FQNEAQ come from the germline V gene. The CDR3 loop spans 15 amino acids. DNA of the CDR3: TGTGCCAGCATCCCCTACCGGGACCGCAGTGAAAAACTGTTTTTT. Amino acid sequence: CASIPYRDRSEKLFF.

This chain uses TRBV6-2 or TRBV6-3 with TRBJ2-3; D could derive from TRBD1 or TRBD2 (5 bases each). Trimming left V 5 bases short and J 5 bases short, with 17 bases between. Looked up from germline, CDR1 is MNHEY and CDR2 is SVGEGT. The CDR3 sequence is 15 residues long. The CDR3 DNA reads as TGTGCCAGCAGTCATGGACTTGGGGCCAGAGATACGCAGTATTTT. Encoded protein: CASSHGLGARDTQYF.